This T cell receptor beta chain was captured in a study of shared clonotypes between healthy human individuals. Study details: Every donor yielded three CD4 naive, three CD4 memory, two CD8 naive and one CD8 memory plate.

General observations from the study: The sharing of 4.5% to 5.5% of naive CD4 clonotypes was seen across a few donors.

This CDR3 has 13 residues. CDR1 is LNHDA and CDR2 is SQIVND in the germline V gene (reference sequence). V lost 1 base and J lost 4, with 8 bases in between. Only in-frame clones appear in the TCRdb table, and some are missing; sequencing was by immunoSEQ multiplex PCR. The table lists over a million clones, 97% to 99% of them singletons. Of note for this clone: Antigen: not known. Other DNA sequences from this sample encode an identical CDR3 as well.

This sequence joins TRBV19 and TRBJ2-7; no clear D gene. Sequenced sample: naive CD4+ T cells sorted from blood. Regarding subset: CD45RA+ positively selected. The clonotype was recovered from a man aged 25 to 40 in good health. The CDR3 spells CASSIVYSYEQYF. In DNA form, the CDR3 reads TGTGCCAGTAGTATAGTCTACTCGTACGAGCAGTACTTC.